The clone carrying this T cell receptor (beta chain) was observed a few times. The authors' processing: Reference gene primers were amplified, and this amplification served to estimate nucleated cell counts. Only in-frame clones appear in the TCRdb table, and some are missing; sequencing was by immunoSEQ multiplex PCR. Clonal size and the V and J genes are those of that table, whereas D and trimming came from the DNA. The profile shows 20,000 to 25,000 clones, approximately 73% of them singletons. This specimen belongs to a study of blood T cell repertoires in COVID-19. Study information: Acute-phase and convalescent COVID-19 samples originated in the United States, Italy and Spain. T cells, B-cell-depleted T cells, or PBMCs provided the cDNA or gDNA that served as material.

The germline CDR1 and CDR2 sequences are LNHNV and YYDKDF (reference sequence). With 3 bases removed from V and 4 bases from J, the gap between germline ends came to 14 bases. This CDR3 has 15 amino acids. The sample comprised peripheral blood. The V and J genes are TRBV15 and TRBJ2-3, with D uncertain. The receptor was derived from a human donor in a cohort sampled during active or convalescent COVID-19. CDR3 nucleotide sequence: TGTGCCACCAGCAGCCATACACGTGGCCCAGATACGCAGTATTTT. This codes for CATSSHTRGPDTQYF.